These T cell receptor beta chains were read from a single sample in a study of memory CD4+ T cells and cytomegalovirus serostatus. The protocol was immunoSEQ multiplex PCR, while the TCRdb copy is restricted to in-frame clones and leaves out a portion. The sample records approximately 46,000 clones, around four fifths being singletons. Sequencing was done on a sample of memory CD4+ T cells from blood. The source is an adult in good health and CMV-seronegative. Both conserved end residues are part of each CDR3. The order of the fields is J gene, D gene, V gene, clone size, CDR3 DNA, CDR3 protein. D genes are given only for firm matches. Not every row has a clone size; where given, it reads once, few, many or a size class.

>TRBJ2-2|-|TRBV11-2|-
TGTGCCAGCAGCTTAGAGGCGGCCGGGGAGCTGTTTTTT
CASSLEAAGELFF
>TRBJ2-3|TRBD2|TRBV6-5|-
TGTGCCAGCAGTTCCTTAGCGGGGGGGGCAGATACGCAGTATTTT
CASSSLAGGADTQYF
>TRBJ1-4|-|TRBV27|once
TGTGCCAGCAGTCCCTTAAATACTGCAACTAATGAAAAACTGTTTTTT
CASSPLNTATNEKLFF
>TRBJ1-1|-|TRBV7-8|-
TGTGCCAGCAGCAAACAGGGACCGAACACTGAAGCTTTCTTT
CASSKQGPNTEAFF
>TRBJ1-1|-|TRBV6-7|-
TGTGCCAGCAGTTACTCGGGTCGACGAGACGGGAACACTGAAGCTTTCTTT
CASSYSGRRDGNTEAFF
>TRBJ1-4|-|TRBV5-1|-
TGCGCCAGCAGCTTGGAGCGGGGGACTAATGAAAAACTGTTTTTT
CASSLERGTNEKLFF
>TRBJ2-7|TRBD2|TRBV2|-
TGTGCCAGCAGCCGGACTAGCGGGGGAACCTACGAGCAGTACTTC
CASSRTSGGTYEQYF
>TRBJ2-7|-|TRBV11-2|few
TGTGCCAGCAGCTTACTCCAGGTATCCTACGAGCAGTACTTC
CASSLLQVSYEQYF
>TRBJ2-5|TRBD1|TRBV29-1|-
TGCAGCGTTGAGGGACAGTCCAGCCCAGAGACCCAGTACTTC
CSVEGQSSPETQYF
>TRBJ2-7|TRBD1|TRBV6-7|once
TGTGCCAGCAGTTACCTGGGGACAGGCACCTACGAGCAGTACTTC
CASSYLGTGTYEQYF
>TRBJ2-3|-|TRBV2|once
TGTGCCAGCAGCGGGGTGGATACGCAGTATTTT
CASSGVDTQYF
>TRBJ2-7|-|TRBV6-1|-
TGTGCCAGCAGTGAAATGAGCTACGAGCAGTACTTC
CASSEMSYEQYF
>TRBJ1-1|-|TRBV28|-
TGTGCCAGCAGACTAATCCCCAAAGGCCGGGGAAGAGACAGGCCAGAAAACACTGAAGCTTTCTTT
CASRLIPKGRGRDRPENTEAFF
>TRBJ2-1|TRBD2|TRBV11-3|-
TGTGCCAGCAGCTTAGTACTAGCGGGGGTGCAAAGTGAGCAGTTCTTC
CASSLVLAGVQSEQFF
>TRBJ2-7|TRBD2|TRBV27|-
TGTGCCAGCAGTTTCCGGCTAGCGGGGGGGCCCTACGAGCAGTACTTC
CASSFRLAGGPYEQYF
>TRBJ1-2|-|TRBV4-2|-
TGTGCCAGCAGCCAAGAGGCAGACTTTAACTATGGCTACACCTTC
CASSQEADFNYGYTF
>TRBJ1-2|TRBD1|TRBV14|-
TGTGCCAGCAGCCAATCAGGGGGCGTACGTGGCTACACCTTC
CASSQSGGVRGYTF
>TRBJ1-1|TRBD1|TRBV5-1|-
TGCGCCAGCAGCCCGGACAGGGGCGCGGGGAGCACTGAAGCTTTCTTT
CASSPDRGAGSTEAFF
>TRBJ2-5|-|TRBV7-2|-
TGTGCCAGCAGCCTACGACTACGAGAGACCCAGTACTTC
CASSLRLRETQYF
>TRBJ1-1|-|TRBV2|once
TGTGCCAGCGGGGGAGATATAACTGAAGCTTTCTTT
CASGGDITEAFF
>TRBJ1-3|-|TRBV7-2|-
TGTGCCAGCAGTTTACCCCAGGGCAGGGCCGGAAACACCATATATTTT
CASSLPQGRAGNTIYF
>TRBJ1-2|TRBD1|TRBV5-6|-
TGTGCCAGCAGCTTGCAACAGGGGGCTTGGGATGGCTACACCTTC
CASSLQQGAWDGYTF
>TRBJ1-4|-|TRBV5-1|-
TGCGCCAGCAGCTTGGCGCTCCCTGGGGTTGAAAAACTGTTTTTT
CASSLALPGVEKLFF
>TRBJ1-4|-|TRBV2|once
TGTGCCAGCAGACAGGGTTTTAATGAAAAACTGTTTTTT
CASRQGFNEKLFF
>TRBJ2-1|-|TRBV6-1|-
TGTGCCAGCAAAACGGACGGCAGCTCCTACAATGAGCAGTTCTTC
CASKTDGSSYNEQFF
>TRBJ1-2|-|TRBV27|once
TGTGCCAGCAGTAACCACTTGGGGCGTGGCTACACCTTC
CASSNHLGRGYTF
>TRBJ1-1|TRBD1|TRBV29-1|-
TGCAGCGTTCGACAGGGCAGTACTGAAGCTTTCTTT
CSVRQGSTEAFF
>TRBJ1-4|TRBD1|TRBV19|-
TGTGCCAGTAGTATTGGGGACAGGGGGAATGAAAAACTGTTTTTT
CASSIGDRGNEKLFF